The clone carrying this TCR beta chain was detected ten times or more. Multiplex PCR (32 V and 13 J primers) was used to amplify the TCR beta CDR3. MiXCR, applied by TCRdb to the multiplex PCR reads, yields one record per CDR3 protein. Of 20,000 to 25,000 distinct CDR3 sequences listed, about 30% are singletons. This entry belongs to a study of immune heterogeneity within non-small cell lung tumors. Template was bulk tumor genomic DNA, roughly 650 ng per sample. Several biopsies per primary tumor, spaced far apart, were taken during surgery. These patients got curative surgery after being newly diagnosed with untreated non-small cell lung cancer. The TCR originated in a man aged 40-55 years with non-small cell lung cancer. Specimen: lung tumor tissue.

In DNA, the CDR3 is TGCGCCAGCAGTGTAGGGACAGGGGGCTACAATGAGCAGTTCTTC. Translating it yields CASSVGTGGYNEQFF. The chain couples TRBV10-2 to TRBJ2-1, with 11 bases lining up with TRBD1. Germline V gene lookup returns CDR1 WSHSY and CDR2 SAAADI. The trim removed 4 bases at V and 3 bases at J, leaving 2 bases unmatched. This CDR3 spans 15 amino acids.